This record concerns one TCR beta chain sequence. No antigen is known for it. Each donor had roughly 10 milliliters of peripheral blood drawn. Germline CDR1 LGHDT, CDR2 YNNKEL (reference sequence). The CDR3 is 19 residues long. Unmatched junction bases numbered 13, after V lost 1 base and J lost 0 bases. The data belong to a study of blood T cells in healthy people across ages. Study details: Template switching captured about one barcoded beta molecule per two T cells. Overall study results and limits: A strong correlation was seen between TCR beta diversity and naive T cell percentage.

Primers used in a second PCR of about 7 to 12 cycles were a sample-barcoded 5' primer and a J-beta primer mix. A single record per CDR3 protein comes from TCRdb applying MiXCR to the 5' RACE reads. The table lists about 800,000 distinct CDR3 sequences, 25% of them singletons. The same data also contributed to another study, on T cells of mothers and their children.

This chain uses TRBV3-1 with TRBJ2-3; the match to TRBD2 covers 7 bases. This TCR came from a boy aged 10-17 years in good health. Material: blood. The CDR3 DNA is TGTGCCAGCAGCCAAGTCGTCGGCGGGAGAGGGACTAGCACAGATACGCAGTATTTT. The encoded protein is CASSQVVGGRGTSTDTQYF.